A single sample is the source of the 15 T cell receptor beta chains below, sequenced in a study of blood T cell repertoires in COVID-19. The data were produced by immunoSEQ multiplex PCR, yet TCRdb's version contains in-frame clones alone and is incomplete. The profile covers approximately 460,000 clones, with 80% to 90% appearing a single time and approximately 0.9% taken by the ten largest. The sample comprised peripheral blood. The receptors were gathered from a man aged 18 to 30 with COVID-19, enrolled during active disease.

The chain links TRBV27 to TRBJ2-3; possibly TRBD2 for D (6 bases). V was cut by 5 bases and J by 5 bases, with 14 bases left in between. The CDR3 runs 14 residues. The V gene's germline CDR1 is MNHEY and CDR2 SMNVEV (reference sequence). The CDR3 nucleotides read TGTGCCAGCAGTCCCTGGGGACTTTTAGATACGCAGTATTTT. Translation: CASSPWGLLDTQYF.

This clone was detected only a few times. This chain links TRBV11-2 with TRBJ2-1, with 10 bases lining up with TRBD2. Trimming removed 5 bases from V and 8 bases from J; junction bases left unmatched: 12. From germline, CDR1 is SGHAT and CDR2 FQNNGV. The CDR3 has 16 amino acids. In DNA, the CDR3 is TGTGCCAGCAGCGCCAGCATTACTAGCGGGGCCCATGAGCAGTTCTTC. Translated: CASSASITSGAHEQFF.

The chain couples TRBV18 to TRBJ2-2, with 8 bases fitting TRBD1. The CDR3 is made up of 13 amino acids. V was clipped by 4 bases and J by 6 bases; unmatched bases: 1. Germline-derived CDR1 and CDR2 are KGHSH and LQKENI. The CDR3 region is CASSLTGAGELFF. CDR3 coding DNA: TGTGCCAGCTCACTGACAGGGGCCGGGGAGCTGTTTTTT.

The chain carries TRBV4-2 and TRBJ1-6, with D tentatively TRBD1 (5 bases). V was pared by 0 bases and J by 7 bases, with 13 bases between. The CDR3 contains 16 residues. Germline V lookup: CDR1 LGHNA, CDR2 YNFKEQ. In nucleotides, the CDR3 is TGTGCCAGCAGCCAAGAGGCCAGGGTGCAAAATTCACCCCTCCACTTT. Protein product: CASSQEARVQNSPLHF.

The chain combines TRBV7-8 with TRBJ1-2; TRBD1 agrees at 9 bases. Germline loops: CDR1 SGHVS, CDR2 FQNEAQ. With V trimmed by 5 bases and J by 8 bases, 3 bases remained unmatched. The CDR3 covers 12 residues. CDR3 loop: CASSRTGAGYTF. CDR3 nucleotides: TGTGCCAGCAGCCGGACAGGGGCCGGCTACACCTTC. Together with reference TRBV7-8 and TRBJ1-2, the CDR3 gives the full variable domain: GAGVSQSPRYKVAKRGQDVALRCDPISGHVSLFWYQQALGQGPEFLTYFQNEAQLDKSGLPSDRFFAERPEGSVSTLKIQRTQQEDSAVYLCASSRTGAGYTFGSGTRLTVV.

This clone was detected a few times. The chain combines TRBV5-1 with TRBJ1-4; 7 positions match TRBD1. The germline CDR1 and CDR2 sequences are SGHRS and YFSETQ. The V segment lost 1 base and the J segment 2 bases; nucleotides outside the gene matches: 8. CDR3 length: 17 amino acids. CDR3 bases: TGCGCCAGCAGCTTGTCCCCCCCGGGACAGACTAATGAAAAACTGTTTTTT. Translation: CASSLSPPGQTNEKLFF.

The CDR3 here is CASSTQGEGDTDTQYF. CDR3 sequence (DNA): TGCGCCAGCAGCACCCAGGGAGAGGGGGACACAGATACGCAGTATTTT. This chain links TRBV5-1 with TRBJ2-3; a weak D match, TRBD1 (6 bases). CDR1 and CDR2 (germline): SGHRS, YFSETQ. Deletions cut 4 bases from V and 2 bases from J, with 17 bases between. The CDR3 totals 16 residues. Based on the CDR3 plus reference TRBV5-1 and TRBJ2-3, the full variable domain is KAGVTQTPRYLIKTRGQQVTLSCSPISGHRSVSWYQQTPGQGLQFLFEYFSETQRNKGNFPGRFSGRQFSNSRSEMNVSTLELGDSALYLCASSTQGEGDTDTQYFGPGTRLTVL.

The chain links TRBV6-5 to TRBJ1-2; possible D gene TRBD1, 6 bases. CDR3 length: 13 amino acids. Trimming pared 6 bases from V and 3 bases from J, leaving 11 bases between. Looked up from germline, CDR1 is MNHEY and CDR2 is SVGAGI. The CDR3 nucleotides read TGTGCCAGCAGACGACAGGCAGACTATGGCTACACCTTC. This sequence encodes CASRRQADYGYTF.

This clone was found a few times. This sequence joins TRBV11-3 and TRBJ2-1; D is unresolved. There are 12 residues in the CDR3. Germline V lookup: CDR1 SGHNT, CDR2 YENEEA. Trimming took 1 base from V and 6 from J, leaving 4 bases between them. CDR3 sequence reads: CASSLAGNEQFF. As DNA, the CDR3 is TGTGCCAGCAGCTTAGCGGGCAATGAGCAGTTCTTC.

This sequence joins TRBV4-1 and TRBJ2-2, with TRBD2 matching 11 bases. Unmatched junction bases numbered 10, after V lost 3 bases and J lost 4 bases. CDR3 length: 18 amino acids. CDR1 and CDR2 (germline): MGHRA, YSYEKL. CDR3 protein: CASSQRELAGGSTGELFF. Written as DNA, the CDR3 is TGCGCCAGCAGCCAGAGAGAATTAGCGGGAGGGTCCACCGGGGAGCTGTTTTTT.

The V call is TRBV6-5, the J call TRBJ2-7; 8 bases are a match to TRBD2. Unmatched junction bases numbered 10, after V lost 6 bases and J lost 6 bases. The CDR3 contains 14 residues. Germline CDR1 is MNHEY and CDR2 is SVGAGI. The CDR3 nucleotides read TGTGCCAGCAGCCGCGGGGGGACTAGAGCCGAGCAGTACTTC. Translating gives CASSRGGTRAEQYF.

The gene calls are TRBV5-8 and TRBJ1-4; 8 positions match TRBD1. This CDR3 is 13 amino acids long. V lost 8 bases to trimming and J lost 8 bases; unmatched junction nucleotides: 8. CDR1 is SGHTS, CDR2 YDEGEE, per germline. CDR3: CASNRDRNEKLFF. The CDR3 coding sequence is TGTGCCAGTAACCGGGACAGGAACGAAAAACTGTTTTTT.

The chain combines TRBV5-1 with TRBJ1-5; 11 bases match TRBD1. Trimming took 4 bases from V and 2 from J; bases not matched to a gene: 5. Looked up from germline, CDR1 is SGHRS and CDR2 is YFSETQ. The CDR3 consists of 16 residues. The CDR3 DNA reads TGCGCCAGCAGCGTTGGGACAGGGGGACGCAATCAGCCCCAGCATTTT. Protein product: CASSVGTGGRNQPQHF.

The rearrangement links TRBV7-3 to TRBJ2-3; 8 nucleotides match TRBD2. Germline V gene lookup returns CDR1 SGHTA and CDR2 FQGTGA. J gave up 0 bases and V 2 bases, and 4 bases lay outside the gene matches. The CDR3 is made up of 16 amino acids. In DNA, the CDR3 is TGTGCCAGCAGCTTAGGTTCTAGCGGGAGCACAGATACGCAGTATTTT. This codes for CASSLGSSGSTDTQYF.

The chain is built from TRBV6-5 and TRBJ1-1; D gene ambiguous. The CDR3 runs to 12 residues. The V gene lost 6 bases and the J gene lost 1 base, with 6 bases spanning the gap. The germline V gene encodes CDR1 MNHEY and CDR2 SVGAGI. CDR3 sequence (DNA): TGTGCCAGCAGGCTCGGGAACACTGAAGCTTTCTTT. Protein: CASRLGNTEAFF.